This T cell receptor beta chain was identified in a study of regulatory T cells in long-lasting Graves disease. CDR1 PRHDT and CDR2 FYEKMQ come from the germline V gene (reference sequence). The CDR3 extends over 14 amino acids. Trimming removed 0 bases at V and 5 bases at J, with 10 bases between. Building the TCR beta libraries relied on iRepertoire HTBI primers, and CDR3 regions underwent Arm-PCR. TCRdb used MiXCR to reprocess the multiplex PCR reads, holding one entry per CDR3 protein. The sample lists hundreds of thousands of distinct CDR3 sequences, about 16% occurring once. About this clonotype itself: The antigen remains unidentified.

Time point noted: newly diagnosed GD, antithyroid drugs for less than 3 months. The TCR library was made from RNA extracted from PBMCs. Study conclusions and caveats: Persistent disease samples used TRBV28, TRBJ1-2 and TRBJ2-5 preferentially.

These data also formed part of another study, on T cells in Graves' hyperthyroidism and ophthalmopathy. That work adds: Researchers ran a first-round RT-PCR on the TCR CDR3 using the HTBI primer set.

The sequencing used peripheral blood mononuclear cells (PBMCs), collected at new diagnosis, from a patient treated with antithyroid drugs. V and J are TRBV13 and TRBJ1-1, with D unresolved. This receptor was taken from a woman aged 35-65 years with Graves disease. The DNA of the CDR3 is TGTGCCAGCAGCTTAGGGGAAAGATATACTGAAGCTTTCTTT. This sequence encodes CASSLGERYTEAFF.